This T cell receptor beta chain was captured in a study of blood T cell repertoires in COVID-19. CDR1 and CDR2 (germline): LGHDT, YNNKEL (reference sequence). Between the trimmed V and J ends, which lost 1 base and 3 bases, there was a span of 10 bases. This CDR3 spans 15 amino acids. Per the study methods: The assay estimated nucleated cells by amplifying reference gene primers. Measured with immunoSEQ multiplex PCR; TCRdb has only the in-frame clones, and not every one. V and J calls and clone size come straight from that table; D and trimming were deduced from the DNA. There are some 670,000 clones in the sample; 80% to 90% occur only once, and under 0.3% lies in the top ten.

The receptor comes from a woman aged 18-30 years with acute or convalescent COVID-19. The material sequenced was peripheral blood. The chain joins TRBV3-1 (or the pseudogene TRBV3-2) to TRBJ2-1; D is unclear. CDR3 bases: TGTGCCAGCAGCCAAGTGGTTAGCATCTACAATGAGCAGTTCTTC. This encodes CASSQVVSIYNEQFF.